This TCR beta chain is from a study of T cells after yellow fever vaccination. Study-wide points: A weaker but faster secondary response was observed, peaking on day 5 versus 15. Primary-vaccination clones mostly resurfaced post-booster (just under 98% CD4, more than 80% CD8).

This clonotype occurred many times. Its specificity is not known. Germline CDR1 is SGHAT and CDR2 is FQNNGV. V lost 3 bases and J lost 5, with 25 bases in between. The CDR3 totals 18 residues. The TCR cDNA carried a universal primer site and UMIs from 5'RACE template switching. TCRdb used MiXCR to reprocess the 5' RACE reads, holding one entry per CDR3 protein. Of 150,000 or so distinct CDR3 sequences listed, approximately 6.8% are singletons. This rearrangement joins TRBV11-2 to TRBJ1-2, with D unclear. The source material was CD4+ T cells sorted from PBMCs, sampled 5 days after the first yellow fever vaccination. This clonotype originated in a man aged 18 to 35 who received the YFV17D yellow fever vaccine. The chain's CDR3 is CASSFNSPATDSLYGYTF. In DNA form, the CDR3 reads TGTGCCAGCAGCTTTAACTCCCCAGCAACAGACTCCTTATATGGCTACACCTTC. The full variable domain, with the rest looked up from reference TRBV11-2 and TRBJ1-2, is EAGVAQSPRYKIIEKRQSVAFWCNPISGHATLYWYQQILGQGPKLLIQFQNNGVVDDSQLPKDRFSAERLKGVDSTLKIQPAKLEDSAVYLCASSFNSPATDSLYGYTFGSGTRLTVV.